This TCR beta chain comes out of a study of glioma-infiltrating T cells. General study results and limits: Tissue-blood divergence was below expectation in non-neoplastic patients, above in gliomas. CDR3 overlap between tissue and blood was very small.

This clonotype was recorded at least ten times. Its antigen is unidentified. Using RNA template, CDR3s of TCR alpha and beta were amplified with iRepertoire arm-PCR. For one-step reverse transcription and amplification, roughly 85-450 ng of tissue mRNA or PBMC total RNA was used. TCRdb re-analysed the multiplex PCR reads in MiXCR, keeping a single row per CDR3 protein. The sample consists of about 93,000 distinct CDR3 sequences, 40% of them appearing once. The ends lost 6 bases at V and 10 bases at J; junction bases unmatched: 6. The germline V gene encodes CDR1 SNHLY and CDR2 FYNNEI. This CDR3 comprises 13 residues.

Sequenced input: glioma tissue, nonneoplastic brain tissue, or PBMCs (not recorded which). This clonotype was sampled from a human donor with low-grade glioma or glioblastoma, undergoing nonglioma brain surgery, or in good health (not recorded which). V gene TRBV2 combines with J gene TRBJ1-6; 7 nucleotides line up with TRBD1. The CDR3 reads CASRTTGFSPLHF. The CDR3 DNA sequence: TGTGCCAGCAGGACGACAGGGTTCTCACCCCTCCACTTT.